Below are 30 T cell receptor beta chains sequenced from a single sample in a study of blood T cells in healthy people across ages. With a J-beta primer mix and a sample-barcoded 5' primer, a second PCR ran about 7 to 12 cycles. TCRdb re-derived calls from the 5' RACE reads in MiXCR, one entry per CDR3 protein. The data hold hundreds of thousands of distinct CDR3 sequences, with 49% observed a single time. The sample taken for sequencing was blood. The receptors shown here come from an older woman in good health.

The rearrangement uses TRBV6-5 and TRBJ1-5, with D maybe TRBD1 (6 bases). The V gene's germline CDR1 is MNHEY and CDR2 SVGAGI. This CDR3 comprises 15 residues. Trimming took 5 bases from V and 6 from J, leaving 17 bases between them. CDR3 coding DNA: TGTGCCAGCAGTCAATACGGACAGCCCGCTCAGCCCCAGCATTTT. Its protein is CASSQYGQPAQPQHF.

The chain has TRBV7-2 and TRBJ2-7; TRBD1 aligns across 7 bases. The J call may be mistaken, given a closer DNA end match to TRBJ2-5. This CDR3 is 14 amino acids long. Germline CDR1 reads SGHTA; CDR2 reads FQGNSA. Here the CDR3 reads CASSLDRSVQTQYF. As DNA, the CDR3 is TGTGCCAGCAGCTTGGACAGGTCTGTACAGACCCAGTACTTC.

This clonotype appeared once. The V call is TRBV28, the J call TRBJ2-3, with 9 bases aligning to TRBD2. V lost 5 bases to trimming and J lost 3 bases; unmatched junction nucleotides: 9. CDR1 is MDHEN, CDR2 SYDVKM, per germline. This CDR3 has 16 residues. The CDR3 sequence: CASSQFSGSWTDTQYF. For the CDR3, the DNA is TGTGCCAGCAGTCAATTTAGCGGGAGTTGGACAGATACGCAGTATTTT. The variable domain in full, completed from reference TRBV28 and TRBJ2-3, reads DVKVTQSSRYLVKRTGEKVFLECVQDMDHENMFWYRQDPGLGLRLIYFSYDVKMKEKGDIPEGYSVSREKKERFSLILESASTNQTSMYLCASSQFSGSWTDTQYFGPGTRLTVL.

The CDR3 DNA is TGTGCCATCAGTGGGACGTCGAGGACCTACAATGAGCAGTACTTC. Amino acids: CAISGTSRTYNEQYF. The V gene is TRBV10-3, the J gene TRBJ2-5; D gene ambiguous. The CDR3 is 15 residues long. Between the trimmed V and J ends, which lost 4 bases and 11 bases, there was a span of 23 bases. Germline lookup yields CDR1 ENHRY and CDR2 SYGVKD.

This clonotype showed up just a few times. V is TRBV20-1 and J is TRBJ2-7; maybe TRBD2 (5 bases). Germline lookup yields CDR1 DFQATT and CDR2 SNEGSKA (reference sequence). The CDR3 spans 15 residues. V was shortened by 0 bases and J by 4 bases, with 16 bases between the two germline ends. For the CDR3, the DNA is TGCAGTGCTAGAGAAAGGAGGAGAACTGAATACGAGCAGTACTTC. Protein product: CSARERRRTEYEQYF.

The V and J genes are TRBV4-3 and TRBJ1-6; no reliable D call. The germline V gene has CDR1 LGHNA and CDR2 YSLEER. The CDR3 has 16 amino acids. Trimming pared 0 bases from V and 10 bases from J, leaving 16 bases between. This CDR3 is CASSQDAPGIGSPLHF. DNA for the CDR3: TGCGCCAGCAGCCAAGACGCACCGGGTATAGGATCACCCCTCCACTTT.

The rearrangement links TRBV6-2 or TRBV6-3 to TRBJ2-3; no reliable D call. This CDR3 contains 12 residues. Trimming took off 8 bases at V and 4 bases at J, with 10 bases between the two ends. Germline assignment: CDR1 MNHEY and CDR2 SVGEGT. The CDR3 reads CASSYGPDTQYF. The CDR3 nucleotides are TGTGCCAGCTCCTATGGCCCAGATACGCAGTATTTT.

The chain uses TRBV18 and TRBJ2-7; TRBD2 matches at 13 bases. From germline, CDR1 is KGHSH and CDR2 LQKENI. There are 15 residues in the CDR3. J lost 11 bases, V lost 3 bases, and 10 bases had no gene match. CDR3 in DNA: TGTGCCAGCTCACCCCCGGGACTAGCGGGATTAGGAGAGTACTTC. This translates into CASSPPGLAGLGEYF.

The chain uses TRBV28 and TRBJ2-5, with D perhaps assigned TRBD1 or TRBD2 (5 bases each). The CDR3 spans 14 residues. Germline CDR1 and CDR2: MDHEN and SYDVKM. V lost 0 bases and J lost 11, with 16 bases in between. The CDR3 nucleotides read TGTGCCAGCAGTTTATGGGGGGTTATCTACGGGCAGTACTTC. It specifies CASSLWGVIYGQYF.

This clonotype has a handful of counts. The CDR3 DNA sequence: TGTGCCAGCAGCTTAACGGTTACGGGCAATTCACCCCTCCACTTT. Its translation: CASSLTVTGNSPLHF. The chain recombines TRBV7-2 with TRBJ1-6; D gene uncertain. CDR1 SGHTA and CDR2 FQGNSA come from the germline V gene. Trimming stripped 2 bases from V and 7 bases from J, with 12 bases between. The CDR3 contains 15 residues.

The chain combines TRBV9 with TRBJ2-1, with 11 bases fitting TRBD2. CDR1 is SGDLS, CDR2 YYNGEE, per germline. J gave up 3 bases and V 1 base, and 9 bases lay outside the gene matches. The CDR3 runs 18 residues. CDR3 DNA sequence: TGTGCCAGCAGCGTAACTCAAGGGGGGACTAGCGGCTACAATGAGCAGTTCTTC. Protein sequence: CASSVTQGGTSGYNEQFF.

The CDR3: CASSQTGVAAYGYTF. CDR3 nucleotides: TGTGCCAGCAGTCAGACAGGAGTTGCTGCCTATGGCTACACCTTC. The chain is built from TRBV6-6 and TRBJ1-2; D might be TRBD1 (6 bases). CDR1 and CDR2 (germline): MNHNY, SVGAGI (reference sequence). V lost 5 bases and J 4 bases, leaving 17 bases between the germline ends. CDR3 length: 15 residues.

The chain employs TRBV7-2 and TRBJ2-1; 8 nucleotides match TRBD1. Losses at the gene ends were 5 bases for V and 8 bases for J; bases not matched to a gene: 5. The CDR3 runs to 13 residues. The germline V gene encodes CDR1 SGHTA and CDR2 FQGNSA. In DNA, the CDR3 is TGTGCCAGCAGCACCGACAGGGGCGATGAGCAGTTCTTC. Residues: CASSTDRGDEQFF.

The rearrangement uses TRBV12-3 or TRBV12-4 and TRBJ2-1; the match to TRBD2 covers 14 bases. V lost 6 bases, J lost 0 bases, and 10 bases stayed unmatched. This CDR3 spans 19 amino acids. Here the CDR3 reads CASSPGTSGSPRSYNEQFF. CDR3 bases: TGTGCCAGCAGCCCCGGGACTAGCGGGAGTCCCCGCTCCTACAATGAGCAGTTCTTC.

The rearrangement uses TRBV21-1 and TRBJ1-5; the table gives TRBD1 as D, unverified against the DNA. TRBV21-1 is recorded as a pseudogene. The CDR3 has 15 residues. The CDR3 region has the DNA TGTGCCAGCAGCAAAAACCCACAGGGAAGTCAGCCCCAGCATTTT. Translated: CASSKNPQGSQPQHF.

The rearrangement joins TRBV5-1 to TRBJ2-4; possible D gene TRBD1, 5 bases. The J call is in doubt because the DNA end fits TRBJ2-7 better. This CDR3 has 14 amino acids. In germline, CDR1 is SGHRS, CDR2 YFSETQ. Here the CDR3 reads CASSSKWAGHEQYF. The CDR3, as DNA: TGCGCCAGCAGCTCCAAATGGGCAGGGCACGAGCAGTACTTC.

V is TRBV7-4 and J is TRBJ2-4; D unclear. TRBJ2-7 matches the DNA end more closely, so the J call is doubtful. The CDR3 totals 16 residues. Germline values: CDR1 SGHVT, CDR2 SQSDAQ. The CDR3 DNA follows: TGTGCCAGCAGCCCAGGTCGGCCCACCAGAACCTACGAGCAGTACTTC. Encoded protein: CASSPGRPTRTYEQYF.

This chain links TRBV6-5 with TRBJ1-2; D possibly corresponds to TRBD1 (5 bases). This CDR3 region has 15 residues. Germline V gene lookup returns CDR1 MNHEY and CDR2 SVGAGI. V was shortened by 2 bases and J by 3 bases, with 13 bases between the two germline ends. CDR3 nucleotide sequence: TGTGCCAGCAGTTACGGGACTCCTGCCCACTATGGCTACACCTTC. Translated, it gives CASSYGTPAHYGYTF.

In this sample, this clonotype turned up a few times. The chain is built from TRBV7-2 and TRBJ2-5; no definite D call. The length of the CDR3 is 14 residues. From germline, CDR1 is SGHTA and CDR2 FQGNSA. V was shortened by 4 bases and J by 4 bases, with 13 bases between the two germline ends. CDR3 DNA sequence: TGTGCCAGCAGCTGGTTTTCTCGGGTAGAGACCCAGTACTTC. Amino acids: CASSWFSRVETQYF.

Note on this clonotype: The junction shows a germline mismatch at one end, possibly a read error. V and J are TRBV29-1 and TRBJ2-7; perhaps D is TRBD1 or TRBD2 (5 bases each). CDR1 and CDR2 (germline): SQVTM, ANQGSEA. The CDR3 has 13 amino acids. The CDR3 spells CGVEGGRAAEQYF. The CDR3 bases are TGCGGCGTTGAGGGTGGCAGGGCGGCCGAGCAGTACTTC.

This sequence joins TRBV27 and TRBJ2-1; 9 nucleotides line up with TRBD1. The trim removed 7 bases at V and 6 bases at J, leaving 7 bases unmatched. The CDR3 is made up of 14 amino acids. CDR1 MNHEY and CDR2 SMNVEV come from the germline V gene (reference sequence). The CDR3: CASNSLDRGNEQFF. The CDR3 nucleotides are TGTGCCAGCAACTCCTTGGACAGGGGCAATGAGCAGTTCTTC.

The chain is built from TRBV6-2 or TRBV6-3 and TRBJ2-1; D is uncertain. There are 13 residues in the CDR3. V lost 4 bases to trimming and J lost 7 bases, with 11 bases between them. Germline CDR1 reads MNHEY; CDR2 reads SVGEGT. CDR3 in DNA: TGTGCCAGCAGTTCCTTCGCGGCTAATGAGCAGTTCTTC. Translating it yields CASSSFAANEQFF.

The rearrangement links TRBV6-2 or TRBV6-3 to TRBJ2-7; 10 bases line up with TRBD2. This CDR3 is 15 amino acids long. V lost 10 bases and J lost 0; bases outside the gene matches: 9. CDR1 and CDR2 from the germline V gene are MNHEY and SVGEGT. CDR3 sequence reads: CANLPLAGDSYEQYF. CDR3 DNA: TGTGCCAATCTGCCTCTAGCGGGAGACTCCTACGAGCAGTACTTC.

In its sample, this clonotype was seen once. The CDR3 sequence is CASSLGGIGFF. The DNA for the CDR3 is TGTGCCAGCAGTTTAGGCGGGATAGGGTTCTTC. The chain carries TRBV12-3 or TRBV12-4 and TRBJ2-1, with D possibly being TRBD2 (6 bases). The CDR3 extends over 11 amino acids. The germline V and J ends were trimmed by 1 base and 15 bases, with 10 bases remaining between them.

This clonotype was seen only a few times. The CDR3 DNA follows: TGCAGTGCTACTCGGGAGAGCTCCTACAATGAGCAGTTCTTC. It specifies CSATRESSYNEQFF. V gene TRBV20-1 combines with J gene TRBJ2-1; D is perhaps TRBD2 (6 bases). CDR1 is DFQATT, CDR2 SNEGSKA, per germline (reference sequence). V gave up 4 bases and J gave up 0 bases, with 10 bases separating them. This CDR3 is built from 14 residues.

The chain's CDR3 is CASSYEAVAEQYF. The DNA of the CDR3 is TGTGCCAGCAGTTACGAAGCGGTGGCCGAGCAGTACTTC. V and J are TRBV6-5 and TRBJ2-7, with TRBD2 as a possible D gene (5 bases). This CDR3 spans 13 amino acids. Trimming removed 2 bases at V and 6 bases at J, with 11 bases between. Per germline, CDR1 MNHEY and CDR2 SVGAGI.

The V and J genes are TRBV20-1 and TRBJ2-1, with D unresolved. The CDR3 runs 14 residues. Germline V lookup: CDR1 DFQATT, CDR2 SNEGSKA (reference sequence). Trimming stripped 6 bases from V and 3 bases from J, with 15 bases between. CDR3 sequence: CSATEDTDYNEQFF. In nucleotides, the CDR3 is TGCAGTGCCACTGAGGATACTGACTACAATGAGCAGTTCTTC.

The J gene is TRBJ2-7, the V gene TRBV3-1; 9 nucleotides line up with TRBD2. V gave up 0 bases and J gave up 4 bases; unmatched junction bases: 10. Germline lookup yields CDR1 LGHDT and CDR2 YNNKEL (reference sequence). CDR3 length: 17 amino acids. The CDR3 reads CASSQEGLAGLLYEQYF. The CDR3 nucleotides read TGTGCCAGCAGCCAAGAAGGCCTAGCGGGACTATTATACGAGCAGTACTTC.

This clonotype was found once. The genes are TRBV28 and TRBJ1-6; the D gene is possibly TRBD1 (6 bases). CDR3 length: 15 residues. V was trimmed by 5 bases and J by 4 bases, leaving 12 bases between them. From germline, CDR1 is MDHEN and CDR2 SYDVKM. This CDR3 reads CASSGYREYNSPLHF. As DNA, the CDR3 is TGTGCCAGCAGTGGATACAGGGAGTATAATTCACCCCTCCACTTT.

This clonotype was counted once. The CDR3 loop is CASSLNRKSYEQYF. DNA of the CDR3: TGTGCCAGCAGCCTGAACAGGAAATCCTACGAGCAGTACTTC. This chain uses TRBV7-2 with TRBJ2-7; possible D gene TRBD1, 5 bases. The CDR3 totals 14 residues. V lost 5 bases to trimming and J lost 1 base, with 12 bases between them. Germline lookup yields CDR1 SGHTA and CDR2 FQGNSA.